The sequence of this T cell receptor (beta chain) was determined in a study of shared clonotypes between healthy human individuals. Regarding the study as a whole: Non-shared clonotypes had lower generation probabilities than those shared by all four donors. Four donors shared about 5% of their naive CD4 clonotypes.

TCRdb's copy holds only in-frame clones and misses some; the assay was immunoSEQ multiplex PCR. The sample records about 1 million clones, roughly 75% being singletons. Details on this clone: Its antigen remains unknown. Other DNA sequences within the sample encode an identical CDR3.

What was sequenced was memory CD4+ T cells sorted from blood. Subset specified: CD45RA-negative fraction. This TCR was recovered from a man aged 18 to 29 in good health.

The CDR3 loop is CASSLTGEGNTEAFF. DNA for the CDR3: TGCGCCAGCAGCTTGACAGGGGAAGGGAACACTGAAGCTTTCTTT. The chain is built from TRBV5-1 and TRBJ1-1; 7 bases fit TRBD1. Germline V gene data show CDR1 as SGHRS and CDR2 as YFSETQ. The CDR3 covers 15 residues. J gave up 1 base and V 1 base, and 4 bases lay outside the gene matches.